The 31 T cell receptor beta chains below come from one sample, sequenced in a study of T-cell reconstitution after alpha-beta-depleted transplantation in children. Using unique molecular identifiers, the investigators prepared the TCRbeta library. A single record per CDR3 protein comes from TCRdb applying MiXCR to the PCR reads. The repertoire consists of 500,000 to 600,000 distinct CDR3 sequences, with over 25% occurring once and the leading ten covering around 2.4%. The specimen was PBMCs from the stem cell graft donor, collected from the stem cell graft. Every receptor here comes from a human donor who donated a stem cell graft to a child with aplastic anemia.

This clonotype has just a few counts. The chain carries TRBV29-1 and TRBJ2-1; D remains unclear. The V gene lost 3 bases and the J gene lost 0 bases, with 9 bases spanning the gap. Germline CDR1 SQVTM, CDR2 ANQGSEA. CDR3 length: 14 amino acids. As DNA, the CDR3 is TGCAGCGTTGATGGCTCTGGCTCCTACAATGAGCAGTTCTTC. Amino acids: CSVDGSGSYNEQFF.

This clonotype was observed many times. CDR3 bases: TGCAGTGCTAAGACAGGCGGGAGCTCCTACGAGCAGTACTTC. Encoded protein: CSAKTGGSSYEQYF. This chain links TRBV20-1 with TRBJ2-7, with a tentative D call TRBD2 (7 bases). Germline CDR1 reads DFQATT; CDR2 reads SNEGSKA (reference sequence). The CDR3 length is 14 residues. The ends were cut back, 4 bases at V and 0 bases at J, with 13 bases in the middle.

This clonotype was observed a single time. The rearrangement joins TRBV11-3 to TRBJ1-4; D is undetermined. Trimming cost V 5 bases and J 7 bases, with 11 bases left between them. The CDR3 has 13 residues. CDR1 is SGHNT and CDR2 is YENEEA in the germline V gene. The CDR3: CASSQSMGEKLFF. CDR3 DNA: TGTGCCAGCAGCCAAAGCATGGGTGAAAAACTGTTTTTT.

This clonotype was counted between two and nine times. The chain uses TRBV5-1 and TRBJ2-1; 9 positions agree with TRBD2. Per the germline V gene, CDR1 is SGHRS and CDR2 is YFSETQ. V lost 0 bases and J lost 4; bases outside the gene matches: 5. CDR3 length: 16 residues. The CDR3 here is CASSLEREAKYNEQFF. The CDR3, as DNA: TGCGCCAGCAGCTTGGAGCGGGAGGCCAAGTACAATGAGCAGTTCTTC.

This clonotype was seen at least ten times. V is TRBV20-1 and J is TRBJ2-1; maybe TRBD1 (5 bases). The germline V gene has CDR1 DFQATT and CDR2 SNEGSKA (reference sequence). CDR3 length equals 14 residues. V lost 0 bases and J 8 bases, leaving 14 bases between the germline ends. The CDR3 region has the DNA TGCAGTGCTAGAGATCCCCCCAGGGTCTATGAGCAGTTCTTC. Amino acids: CSARDPPRVYEQFF.

The rearrangement uses TRBV6-1 and TRBJ2-4, with TRBD2 matching over 10 bases. V shed 4 bases, J shed 5 bases, and the junction held 5 bases outside the gene matches. This CDR3 has 15 amino acids. The germline V gene encodes CDR1 MNHNS and CDR2 SASEGT. The DNA for the CDR3 is TGTGCCAGCAGTGGGACTAGCGGACTTCAAAACATTCAGTACTTC. Translated: CASSGTSGLQNIQYF.

This clonotype was seen more than once but under ten times. The rearrangement joins TRBV20-1 to TRBJ1-1; unclear D gene. There are 14 residues in the CDR3. V lost 6 bases and J 0 bases, leaving 14 bases between the germline ends. In germline, CDR1 is DFQATT, CDR2 SNEGSKA (reference sequence). CDR3 sequence reads: CSAPPGIMNTEAFF. CDR3 bases: TGCAGTGCGCCCCCGGGGATAATGAACACTGAAGCTTTCTTT.

This clonotype appeared many times. V gene TRBV24-1 combines with J gene TRBJ2-3; 10 bases fit TRBD2. This CDR3 region has 15 residues. The germline V gene has CDR1 KGHDR and CDR2 SFDVKD. V was pared by 5 bases and J by 6 bases, with 7 bases of the junction left unmatched. The DNA of the CDR3 is TGTGCCACCAGTGGGACTAGCGGAGGCGGGGATACGCAGTATTTT. Translating gives CATSGTSGGGDTQYF.

The V and J genes are TRBV24-1 and TRBJ2-3, with a weak D call TRBD2 (6 bases). CDR1 and CDR2 from the germline V gene are KGHDR and SFDVKD. This CDR3 has 18 residues. Deletions cut 9 bases from V and 0 bases from J, with 24 bases between. The CDR3, as DNA: TGTGCCACCCGGACGTCCGTGGACTACTCCCCGAGCACAGATACGCAGTATTTT. Protein: CATRTSVDYSPSTDTQYF.

This clonotype has only a few counts. The chain uses TRBV7-8 and TRBJ2-3; 9 positions match TRBD2. Germline CDR1 is SGHVS and CDR2 is FQNEAQ. The CDR3 spans 17 residues. J gave up 2 bases and V 5 bases, and 11 bases lay outside the gene matches. In nucleotides, the CDR3 is TGTGCCAGCAGCCATCGGGCTAGCGGGGACTTCACAGATACGCAGTATTTT. Its translation is CASSHRASGDFTDTQYF.

The J gene is TRBJ2-5, the V gene TRBV29-1; TRBD2 aligns across 9 bases. From germline, CDR1 is SQVTM and CDR2 ANQGSEA. There are 14 residues in the CDR3. The ends lost 7 bases at V and 5 bases at J; junction bases unmatched: 11. CDR3 in DNA: TGCAGCGCCCTAGCGGGAAGTGGTAGGGAGACCCAGTACTTC. Protein: CSALAGSGRETQYF.

This clonotype was observed a few times. The rearrangement uses TRBV7-9 and TRBJ1-1; D remains unclear. Germline values: CDR1 SEHNR, CDR2 FQNEAQ (reference sequence). This CDR3 contains 15 residues. Trimming stripped 1 base from V and 4 bases from J, with 13 bases between. CDR3 residues: CASSLGRQAGTEAFF. CDR3 DNA sequence: TGTGCCAGCAGCTTAGGCCGGCAGGCGGGCACTGAAGCTTTCTTT.

This clonotype was observed at least ten times. The CDR3 region is CAISESSYNEQFF. The CDR3 DNA is TGTGCCATCAGTGAGTCTTCCTACAATGAGCAGTTCTTC. This chain links TRBV10-3 with TRBJ2-1; D is unclear. This CDR3 region has 13 residues. V was pared by 0 bases and J by 1 base, with 1 base between. Germline V gene data show CDR1 as ENHRY and CDR2 as SYGVKD.

This clonotype was counted only a few times. The V call is TRBV29-1, the J call TRBJ2-7, with a possible D match to TRBD2 (7 bases). This CDR3 is built from 10 residues. Trimming pared 6 bases from V and 6 bases from J, leaving 9 bases between. Looked up from germline, CDR1 is SQVTM and CDR2 is ANQGSEA. The CDR3, as DNA: TGCAGCGTGAGGGGGGGCGAGCAGTACTTC. Its translation is CSVRGGEQYF.

This sequence joins TRBV7-6 and TRBJ2-3, with 7 bases identical to TRBD2. From germline, CDR1 is SGHVS and CDR2 FNYEAQ. With V trimmed by 5 bases and J by 2 bases, 10 bases remained unmatched. The CDR3 runs to 16 residues. CDR3 amino acids: CASSLGGSGVTDTQYF. The CDR3 bases are TGTGCCAGCAGCCTAGGCGGGAGTGGGGTCACAGATACGCAGTATTTT. The full variable domain, in which reference TRBV7-6 and TRBJ2-3 provide the parts outside the CDR3, is GAGVSQSPRYKVTKRGQDVALRCDPISGHVSLYWYRQALGQGPEFLTYFNYEAQQDKSGLPNDRFSAERPEGSISTLTIQRTEQRDSAMYRCASSLGGSGVTDTQYFGPGTRLTVL.

This clonotype was counted only a few times. The chain recombines TRBV15 with TRBJ1-6, with 10 nucleotides matching TRBD1. The germline V gene has CDR1 LNHNV and CDR2 YYDKDF (reference sequence). The CDR3 extends over 14 amino acids. J was trimmed by 17 bases and V by 5 bases; bases with no gene match: 12. As DNA, the CDR3 is TGTGCCACCAGCTCCGGGACAGGGGATACTGATTTCCACTTT. Protein product: CATSSGTGDTDFHF.

This clonotype was seen only a few times. The chain couples TRBV7-2 to TRBJ2-2, with D perhaps matching TRBD1 (6 bases). Germline values: CDR1 SGHTA, CDR2 FQGNSA. With 4 bases removed from V and 0 bases from J, the gap between germline ends came to 6 bases. The length of the CDR3 is 14 residues. The chain's CDR3 is CASSWGPNTGELFF. Here the CDR3 DNA reads TGTGCCAGCAGCTGGGGGCCGAACACCGGGGAGCTGTTTTTT.

V is TRBV29-1 and J is TRBJ1-5; D possibly corresponds to TRBD1 (5 bases). There are 14 residues in the CDR3. The V end was cut by 4 bases, the J end by 2 bases, with 12 bases between. Germline V gene lookup returns CDR1 SQVTM and CDR2 ANQGSEA. The CDR3, as DNA: TGCAGCGTTGTAGTAGCCAGGGGCAATCAGCCCCAGCATTTT. Translated, it gives CSVVVARGNQPQHF. Using reference TRBV29-1 and TRBJ1-5 for the parts outside the CDR3, the full variable domain is SAVISQKPSRDICQRGTSLTIQCQVDSQVTMMFWYRQQPGQSLTLIATANQGSEATYESGFVIDKFPISRPNLTFSTLTVSNMSPEDSSIYLCSVVVARGNQPQHFGDGTRLSIL.

This clonotype has a count of ten or more. The V and J genes are TRBV20-1 and TRBJ1-5; 8 bases fit TRBD1. The CDR3 is 15 residues long. Per germline, CDR1 DFQATT and CDR2 SNEGSKA (reference sequence). J was trimmed by 7 bases and V by 3 bases; bases with no gene match: 11. This chain's CDR3 is CSARKTGAFGQPQHF. CDR3 DNA: TGCAGTGCTAGGAAGACAGGGGCCTTCGGGCAGCCCCAGCATTTT.

The chain couples TRBV20-1 to TRBJ2-3; 8 bases are a match to TRBD2. Germline V gene sequence: CDR1 DFQATT, CDR2 SNEGSKA (reference sequence). The CDR3 is 15 amino acids. V lost 4 bases, J lost 0 bases, and 6 bases stayed unmatched. CDR3 sequence: CSATRAGDSTDTQYF. The CDR3 DNA reads TGCAGTGCTACAAGAGCGGGAGATAGCACAGATACGCAGTATTTT.

The chain uses TRBV18 and TRBJ1-2; TRBD1 matches at 9 bases. Germline V CDR1 and CDR2: KGHSH, LQKENI. V was clipped by 4 bases and J by 6 bases; unmatched bases: 6. The CDR3 runs to 14 residues. The CDR3 region is CASSRRTGEDGYTF. The CDR3 nucleotides read TGTGCCAGCTCACGACGGACAGGGGAGGATGGCTACACCTTC. Together with reference TRBV18 and TRBJ1-2, the CDR3 gives the full variable domain: NAGVMQNPRHLVRRRGQEARLRCSPMKGHSHVYWYRQLPEEGLKFMVYLQKENIIDESGMPKERFSAEFPKEGPSILRIQQVVRGDSAAYFCASSRRTGEDGYTFGSGTRLTVV.

This clonotype was observed many times. The chain is built from TRBV20-1 and TRBJ2-3, with 14 bases that match TRBD2. The CDR3 runs to 14 residues. Germline V lookup: CDR1 DFQATT, CDR2 SNEGSKA (reference sequence). The CDR3 is CSPRLAGGQDTQYF. The CDR3 DNA is TGCAGCCCCAGACTAGCGGGAGGGCAAGATACGCAGTATTTT.

The chain is built from TRBV4-3 and TRBJ2-5; D not certain. Trimming left V 1 base short and J 4 bases short, with 10 bases between. CDR1 is LGHNA and CDR2 is YSLEER in the germline V gene. The CDR3 loop spans 14 amino acids. In nucleotides, the CDR3 is TGCGCCAGCAGCCAAGCGGAATGGGGAGAGACCCAGTACTTC. Its translation is CASSQAEWGETQYF.

The V call is TRBV5-1, the J call TRBJ1-5; TRBD1 matches 7 bases. Germline V gene data show CDR1 as SGHRS and CDR2 as YFSETQ. This CDR3 spans 15 amino acids. Trimming took 4 bases from V and 0 from J; bases not matched to a gene: 4. CDR3 in amino acids: CASSLGQFSNQPQHF. The CDR3 nucleotides read TGCGCCAGCAGCCTGGGACAGTTTAGCAATCAGCCCCAGCATTTT.

V usage is TRBV20-1 and J usage is TRBJ2-7; D is unresolved. The V and J ends lost 0 bases and 3 bases respectively, with 15 bases between them. The CDR3 is 15 amino acids. The germline V gene has CDR1 DFQATT and CDR2 SNEGSKA (reference sequence). CDR3 in amino acids: CSARDPGRQSYEQYF. Here the CDR3 DNA reads TGCAGTGCTAGAGACCCCGGAAGGCAGAGCTACGAGCAGTACTTC.

This chain connects TRBV18 to TRBJ2-7, with TRBD2 matching over 7 bases. The germline CDR1 and CDR2 sequences are KGHSH and LQKENI. This CDR3 comprises 12 residues. V shed 4 bases, J shed 4 bases, and the junction held 1 base outside the gene matches. The CDR3 DNA follows: TGTGCCAGCTCACGTAGCGGGTACGAGCAGTACTTC. It codes for CASSRSGYEQYF.

Here the CDR3 DNA reads TGTGCCACCAGCAAGTTAGAGACCCAGTACTTC. This translates into CATSKLETQYF. The rearrangement links TRBV15 to TRBJ2-5; D not resolved. Germline assignment: CDR1 LNHNV and CDR2 YYDKDF (reference sequence). This CDR3 spans 11 amino acids. The V end lost 4 bases, the J end lost 4 bases, and 4 bases lay between the germline ends. Looking up the rest from reference TRBV15 and TRBJ2-5 gives the full variable domain: DAMVIQNPRYQVTQFGKPVTLSCSQTLNHNVMYWYQQKSSQAPKLLFHYYDKDFNNEADTPDNFQSRRPNTSFCFLDIRSPGLGDTAMYLCATSKLETQYFGPGTRLLVL.

This chain links TRBV6-1 with TRBJ1-5; 7 nucleotides match TRBD1. V was clipped by 5 bases and J by 5 bases; unmatched bases: 9. The length of the CDR3 is 15 residues. Germline V gives CDR1 MNHNS, CDR2 SASEGT. The CDR3 bases are TGTGCCAGCAGTAAACGACAGGGTAGACATCAGCCCCAGCATTTT. This translates into CASSKRQGRHQPQHF.

The rearrangement joins TRBV9 to TRBJ2-5, with D perhaps TRBD1 or TRBD2 (5 bases each). Trimming took off 2 bases at V and 5 bases at J, with 13 bases between the two ends. The CDR3 is made up of 14 amino acids. Germline loops: CDR1 SGDLS, CDR2 YYNGEE. CDR3 nucleotide sequence: TGTGCCAGCAGCGTTGAGGGGAATAGGGAGACCCAGTACTTC. Protein sequence: CASSVEGNRETQYF.

Only a few counts were recorded for this clonotype. The chain joins TRBV7-2 to TRBJ2-4, with D possibly being TRBD1 (5 bases). The germline CDR1 and CDR2 sequences are SGHTA and FQGNSA. This CDR3 contains 16 residues. The germline V and J ends were trimmed by 5 bases and 0 bases, with 14 bases remaining between them. CDR3 bases: TGTGCCAGCAGCCTCACAGGCTTCCTAGCCAAAAACATTCAGTACTTC. This translates into CASSLTGFLAKNIQYF.

This clonotype was found a few times. This chain joins TRBV18 and TRBJ2-7; D gene ambiguous. Trimming cost V 0 bases and J 3 bases, with 9 bases left between them. Germline CDR1 and CDR2: KGHSH and LQKENI. The CDR3 loop spans 14 amino acids. This CDR3 reads CASSPPTVFYEQYF. CDR3 sequence (DNA): TGTGCCAGCTCACCACCCACGGTTTTCTACGAGCAGTACTTC.